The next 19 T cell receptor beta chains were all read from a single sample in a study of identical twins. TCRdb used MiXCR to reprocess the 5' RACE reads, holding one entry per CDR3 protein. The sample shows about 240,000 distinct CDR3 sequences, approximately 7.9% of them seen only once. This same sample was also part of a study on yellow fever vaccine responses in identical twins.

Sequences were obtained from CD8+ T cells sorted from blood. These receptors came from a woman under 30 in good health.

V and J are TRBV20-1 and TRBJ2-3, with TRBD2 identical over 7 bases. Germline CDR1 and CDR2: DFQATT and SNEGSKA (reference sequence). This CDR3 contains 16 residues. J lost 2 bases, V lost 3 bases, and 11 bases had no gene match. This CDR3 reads CSASPLAGITTDTQYF. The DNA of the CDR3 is TGCAGTGCTAGCCCATTAGCGGGTATCACCACAGATACGCAGTATTTT.

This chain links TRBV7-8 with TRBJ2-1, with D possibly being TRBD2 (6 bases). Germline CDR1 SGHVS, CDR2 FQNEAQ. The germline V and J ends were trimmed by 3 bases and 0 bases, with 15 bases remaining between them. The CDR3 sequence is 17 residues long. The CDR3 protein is CASSFLGGSGSYNEQFF. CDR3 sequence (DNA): TGTGCCAGCAGCTTCTTGGGGGGAAGCGGCTCCTACAATGAGCAGTTCTTC. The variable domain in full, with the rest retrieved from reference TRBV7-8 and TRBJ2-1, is GAGVSQSPRYKVAKRGQDVALRCDPISGHVSLFWYQQALGQGPEFLTYFQNEAQLDKSGLPSDRFFAERPEGSVSTLKIQRTQQEDSAVYLCASSFLGGSGSYNEQFFGPGTRLTVL.

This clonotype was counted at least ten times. The CDR3 DNA reads TGCGCCAGCAGCTCGGGGACAGGGAGGAGCTCCTACGAGCAGTACTTC. Encoded protein: CASSSGTGRSSYEQYF. This chain links TRBV5-1 with TRBJ2-7, with TRBD1 matching over 9 bases. CDR1 and CDR2 from the germline V gene are SGHRS and YFSETQ. Losses at the gene ends were 3 bases for V and 0 bases for J; bases not matched to a gene: 7. The CDR3 runs to 16 residues.

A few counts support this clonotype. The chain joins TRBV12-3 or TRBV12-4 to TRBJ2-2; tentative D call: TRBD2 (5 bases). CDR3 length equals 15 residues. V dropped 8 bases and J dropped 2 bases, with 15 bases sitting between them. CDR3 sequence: CASFGEGSNTGELFF. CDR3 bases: TGTGCCAGCTTTGGTGAGGGCAGTAACACCGGGGAGCTGTTTTTT.

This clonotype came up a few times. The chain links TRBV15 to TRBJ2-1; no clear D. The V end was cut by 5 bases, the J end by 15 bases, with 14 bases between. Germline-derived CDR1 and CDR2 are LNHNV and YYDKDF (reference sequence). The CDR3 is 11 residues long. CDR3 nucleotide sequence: TGTGCCACCAGCTCCACCCTAGAGAGGTTCTTC. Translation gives CATSSTLERFF. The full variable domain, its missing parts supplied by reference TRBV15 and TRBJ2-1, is DAMVIQNPRYQVTQFGKPVTLSCSQTLNHNVMYWYQQKSSQAPKLLFHYYDKDFNNEADTPDNFQSRRPNTSFCFLDIRSPGLGDTAMYLCATSSTLERFFGPGTRLTVL.

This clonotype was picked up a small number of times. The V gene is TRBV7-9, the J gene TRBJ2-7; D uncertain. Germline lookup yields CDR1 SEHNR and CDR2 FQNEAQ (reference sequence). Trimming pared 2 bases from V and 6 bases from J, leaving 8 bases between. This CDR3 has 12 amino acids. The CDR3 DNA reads TGTGCCAGCAGCTTATCGTCGCTCGAGCAGTACTTC. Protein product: CASSLSSLEQYF. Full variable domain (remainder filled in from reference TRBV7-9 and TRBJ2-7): DTGVSQNPRHKITKRGQNVTFRCDPISEHNRLYWYRQTLGQGPEFLTYFQNEAQLEKSRLLSDRFSAERPKGSFSTLEIQRTEQGDSAMYLCASSLSSLEQYFGPGTRLTVT.

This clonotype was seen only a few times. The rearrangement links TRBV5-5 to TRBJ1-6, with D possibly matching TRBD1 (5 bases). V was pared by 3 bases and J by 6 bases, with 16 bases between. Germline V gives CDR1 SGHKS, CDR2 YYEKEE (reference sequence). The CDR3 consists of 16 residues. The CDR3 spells CASSSLGRGFNSPLHF. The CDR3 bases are TGTGCCAGCAGCTCCTTGGGTCGGGGGTTTAATTCACCCCTCCACTTT.

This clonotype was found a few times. Written as DNA, the CDR3 is TGCAGTGCTCGGACTAGCGGGAGTTACAATGAGCAGTTCTTC. Translating it yields CSARTSGSYNEQFF. The chain couples TRBV20-1 to TRBJ2-1; TRBD2 matches at 13 bases. The V gene end was trimmed by 5 bases and the J gene end by 4 bases; junction bases not matched to a gene: 2. The CDR3 totals 14 residues. Germline V gene lookup returns CDR1 DFQATT and CDR2 SNEGSKA (reference sequence).

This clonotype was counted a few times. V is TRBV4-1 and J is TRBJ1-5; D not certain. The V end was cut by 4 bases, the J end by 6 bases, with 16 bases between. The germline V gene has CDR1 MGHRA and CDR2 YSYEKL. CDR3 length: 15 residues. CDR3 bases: TGCGCCAGCAGCCTCCGAGAGGGCGGAGGTCAGCCCCAGCATTTT. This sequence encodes CASSLREGGGQPQHF.

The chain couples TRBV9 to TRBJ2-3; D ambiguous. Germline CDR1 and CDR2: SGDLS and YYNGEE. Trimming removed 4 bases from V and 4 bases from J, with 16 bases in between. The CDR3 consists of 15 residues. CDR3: CASSPRTSWPDTQYF. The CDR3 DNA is TGTGCCAGCAGCCCCCGGACCTCCTGGCCAGATACGCAGTATTTT.

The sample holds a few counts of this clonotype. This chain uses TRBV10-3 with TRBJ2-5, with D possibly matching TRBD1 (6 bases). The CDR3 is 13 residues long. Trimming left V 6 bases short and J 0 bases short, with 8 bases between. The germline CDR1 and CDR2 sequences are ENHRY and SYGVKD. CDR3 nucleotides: TGTGCCATCAGCCGGGACAACCAAGAGACCCAGTACTTC. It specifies CAISRDNQETQYF.

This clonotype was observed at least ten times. Written as DNA, the CDR3 is TGTGCCAGCAGCGTAGGGGGCGGACAGCCCCAGCATTTT. As protein: CASSVGGGQPQHF. The chain uses TRBV5-6 and TRBJ1-5, with 7 bases lining up with TRBD1. The CDR3 runs 13 residues. Germline values: CDR1 SGHDT, CDR2 YYEEEE. V lost 4 bases, J lost 7 bases, and 5 bases stayed unmatched.

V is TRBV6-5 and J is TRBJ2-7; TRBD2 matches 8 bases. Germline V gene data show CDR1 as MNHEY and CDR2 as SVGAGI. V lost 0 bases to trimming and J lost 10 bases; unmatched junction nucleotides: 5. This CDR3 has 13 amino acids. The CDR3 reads CASSYSGGRPQYF. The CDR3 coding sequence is TGTGCCAGCAGTTACTCGGGCGGGAGGCCTCAGTACTTC.

The CDR3 DNA is TGTGCCAGCAGACCGACAGCTCATAATTCACCCCTCCACTTT. Encoded protein: CASRPTAHNSPLHF. The chain joins TRBV7-2 to TRBJ1-6, with D maybe TRBD1 (5 bases). CDR1 and CDR2 (germline): SGHTA, FQGNSA. The CDR3 is 14 amino acids. Trimming cost V 6 bases and J 5 bases, with 11 bases left between them.

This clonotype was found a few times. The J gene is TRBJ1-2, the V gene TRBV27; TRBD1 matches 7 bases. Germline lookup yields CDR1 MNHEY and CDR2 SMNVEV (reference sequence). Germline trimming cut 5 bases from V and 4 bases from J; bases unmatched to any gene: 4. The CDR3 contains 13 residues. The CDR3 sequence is CASSGRDSYGYTF. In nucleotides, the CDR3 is TGTGCCAGCAGTGGCCGGGACAGCTATGGCTACACCTTC.

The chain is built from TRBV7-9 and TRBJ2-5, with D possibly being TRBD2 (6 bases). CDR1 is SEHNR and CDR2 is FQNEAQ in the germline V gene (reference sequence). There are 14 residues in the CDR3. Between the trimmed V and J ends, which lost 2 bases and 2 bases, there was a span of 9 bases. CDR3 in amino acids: CASSLIADQETQYF. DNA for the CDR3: TGTGCCAGCAGCTTAATAGCGGATCAAGAGACCCAGTACTTC.

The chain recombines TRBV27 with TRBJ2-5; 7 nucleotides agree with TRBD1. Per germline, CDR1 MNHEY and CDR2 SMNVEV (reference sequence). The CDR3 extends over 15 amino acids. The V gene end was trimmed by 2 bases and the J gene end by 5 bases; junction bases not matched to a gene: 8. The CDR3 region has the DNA TGTGCCAGCAGTTTAAGGCCCGGCAGGGGGGAGACCCAGTACTTC. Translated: CASSLRPGRGETQYF.

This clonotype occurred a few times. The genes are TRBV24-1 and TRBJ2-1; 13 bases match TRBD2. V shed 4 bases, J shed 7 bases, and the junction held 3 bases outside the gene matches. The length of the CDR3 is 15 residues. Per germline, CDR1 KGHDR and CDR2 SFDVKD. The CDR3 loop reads CATSERLAGGNEQFF. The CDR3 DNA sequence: TGTGCCACCAGTGAACGACTAGCGGGGGGTAATGAGCAGTTCTTC.

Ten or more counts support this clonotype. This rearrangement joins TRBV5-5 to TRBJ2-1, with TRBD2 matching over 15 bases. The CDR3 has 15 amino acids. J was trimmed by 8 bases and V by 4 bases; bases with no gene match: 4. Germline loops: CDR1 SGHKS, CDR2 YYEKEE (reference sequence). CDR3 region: CASSTGLAGGDEQFF. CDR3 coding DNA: TGTGCCAGCAGCACGGGACTAGCGGGAGGAGATGAGCAGTTCTTC.